This entry features one T cell receptor beta chain sequence. Its antigen is not known. Using immunoSEQ multiplex PCR, the repertoire was profiled, and TCRdb retains in-frame clones only, with some absent. The sample yields 95,000 to 110,000 clones, over 90% seen once. This CDR3 has 13 residues. With V trimmed by 7 bases and J by 5 bases, 7 bases remained unmatched. CDR1 is MNHNY and CDR2 is SVGAGI in the germline V gene (reference sequence). This entry comes from a study of T cell responses to AZD1222 COVID-19 vaccine. Broader study findings: The span of vaccine-associated CD4 TCRs extended across spike, with dominance at 160-218 and 743-854. In a largely white British group with more females than males, clonal diversity was possibly underestimated.

The clonotype was recovered from an adult in good health. This chain links TRBV6-6 with TRBJ1-2; TRBD1 aligns across 7 bases. Sequenced here: peripheral blood, sampled on day 0 of AZD1222 vaccination. The CDR3 protein is CASTEDRSYGYTF. The CDR3 coding sequence is TGTGCCAGCACCGAGGACAGGAGTTATGGCTACACCTTC.